The subject of this entry is one T cell receptor (beta chain). Trimming took 0 bases from V and 2 from J; bases not matched to a gene: 10. This CDR3 has 18 residues. Germline CDR1 SGHNT, CDR2 YYREEE (reference sequence). The data originate from a study of blood T cell repertoires in COVID-19. On the study more broadly: Samples representing acute and convalescent COVID-19 were sourced from the United States, Italy and Spain. From T cells, B-cell-depleted T cells, or PBMCs came the material, which was cDNA or gDNA.

Authors' analysis steps: Using reference gene primer amplification, nucleated cell counts were estimated. Some clones are missing from TCRdb's copy, which holds only in-frame ones; the method was immunoSEQ multiplex PCR. That table supplies the V and J calls and clone size; D and trimming were determined from the DNA. In the table there are about 78,000 clones, roughly 86% of which are singletons. The sample comprised peripheral blood. The rearrangement joins TRBV5-4 to TRBJ2-3, with TRBD2 identical over 9 bases. The sequence was obtained from a woman aged 55-70 years with acute or convalescent COVID-19. The CDR3 DNA is TGTGCCAGCAGCTTGGGGGGGACGACTAGCGGATACACAGATACGCAGTATTTT. This codes for CASSLGGTTSGYTDTQYF.